The rows below give T cell receptor beta chains drawn from one sample of a study of blood T cell repertoires in COVID-19. Profiling relied on immunoSEQ multiplex PCR, and the TCRdb table lists in-frame clones only, not all of them. The repertoire consists of some 50,000 clones, with roughly 88% occurring once and the leading ten covering around 2.9%. Sequencing input: peripheral blood. The receptors originated from an older man with acute or convalescent COVID-19. Each CDR3 is given with its conserved first and last residue. D genes are given only for firm matches. The size of a clone is reported for some rows only, either as once, few or many, or as a class for expanded clones.

V,J,size,D,DNA,CDR3
TRBV9,TRBJ2-1,-,-,TGTGCCAGCAGCGGGGGACCCCTCGTCGGGGGCTCCTACAATGAGCAGTTCTTC,CASSGGPLVGGSYNEQFF
TRBV11-2,TRBJ2-7,-,TRBD2,TGTGCCAGCAGTCCCCGGACTAGCGGGGGGGCCTACGAGCAGTACTTC,CASSPRTSGGAYEQYF
TRBV29-1,TRBJ2-7,-,-,TGCAGCGTTGCTGAGGGCCTGGGGGAGCAGTACTTC,CSVAEGLGEQYF
TRBV14,TRBJ2-3,-,TRBD2,TGTGCCAGCGGACTAGCGGGGACAGATACGCAGTATTTT,CASGLAGTDTQYF
TRBV6-5,TRBJ2-3,once,TRBD2,TGTGCCAGCAATCCAGCGGGGGGAAGCACAGATACGCAGTATTTT,CASNPAGGSTDTQYF
TRBV6-5,TRBJ1-2,-,-,TGTGCCAGCAGTTACCGAGACAGACATGGCTACACCTTC,CASSYRDRHGYTF
TRBV30,TRBJ2-3,-,-,TGTGCCTGGAGCCAACTAGCAAGTAACACAGATACGCAGTATTTT,CAWSQLASNTDTQYF
TRBV4-3,TRBJ1-4,-,-,TGCGCCAGCAGCCAAGATGGTACGCTCTCAGAACCCGAAAAACTGTTTTTT,CASSQDGTLSEPEKLFF
TRBV6-4,TRBJ2-3,-,-,TGTGCCAGCAGGGGAGGTAGCACAGATACGCAGTATTTT,CASRGGSTDTQYF
TRBV2,TRBJ2-7,-,TRBD1,TGTGCCAGCAGGATCGGCGGGACAGGTCCTTACGAGCAGTACTTC,CASRIGGTGPYEQYF
TRBV9,TRBJ2-3,-,TRBD1,TGTGCCAGCAGCGCCTGGACAGGGGCCGGCACAGATACGCAGTATTTT,CASSAWTGAGTDTQYF
TRBV2,TRBJ1-1,-,-,TGTGCCAGCAGTGAACGGAGAGGGAACACTGAAGCTTTCTTT,CASSERRGNTEAFF
TRBV30,TRBJ1-1,-,-,TGTGCCTGGAGACGCGACAGCGTGAACACTGAAGCTTTCTTT,CAWRRDSVNTEAFF
TRBV7-2,TRBJ1-4,once,-,TGTGCCAGCAGCTTAGTGGGCGGGGGGACTAATGAAAAACTGTTTTTT,CASSLVGGGTNEKLFF